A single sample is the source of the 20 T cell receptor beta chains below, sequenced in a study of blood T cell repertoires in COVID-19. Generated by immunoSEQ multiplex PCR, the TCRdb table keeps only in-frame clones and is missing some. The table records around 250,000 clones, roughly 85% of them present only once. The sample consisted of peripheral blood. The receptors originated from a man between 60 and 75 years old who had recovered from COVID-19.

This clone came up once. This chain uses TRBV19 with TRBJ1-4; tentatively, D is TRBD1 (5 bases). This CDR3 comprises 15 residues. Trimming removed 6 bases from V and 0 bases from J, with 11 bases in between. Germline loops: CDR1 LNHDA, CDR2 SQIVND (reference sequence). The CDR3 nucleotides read TGTGCCAGTAGGTCGGACACCGCAACTAATGAAAAACTGTTTTTT. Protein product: CASRSDTATNEKLFF. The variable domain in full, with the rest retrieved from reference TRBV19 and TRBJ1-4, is DGGITQSPKYLFRKEGQNVTLSCEQNLNHDAMYWYRQDPGQGLRLIYYSQIVNDFQKGDIAEGYSVSREKKESFPLTVTSAQKNPTAFYLCASRSDTATNEKLFFGSGTQLSVL.

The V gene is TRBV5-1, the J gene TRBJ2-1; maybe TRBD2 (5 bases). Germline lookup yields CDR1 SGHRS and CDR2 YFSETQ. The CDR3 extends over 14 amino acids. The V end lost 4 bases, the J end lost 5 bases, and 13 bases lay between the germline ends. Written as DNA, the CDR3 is TGCGCCAGCAGCGTTGCGGGCCCCAACAATGAGCAGTTCTTC. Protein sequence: CASSVAGPNNEQFF. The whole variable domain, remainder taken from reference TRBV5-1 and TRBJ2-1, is KAGVTQTPRYLIKTRGQQVTLSCSPISGHRSVSWYQQTPGQGLQFLFEYFSETQRNKGNFPGRFSGRQFSNSRSEMNVSTLELGDSALYLCASSVAGPNNEQFFGPGTRLTVL.

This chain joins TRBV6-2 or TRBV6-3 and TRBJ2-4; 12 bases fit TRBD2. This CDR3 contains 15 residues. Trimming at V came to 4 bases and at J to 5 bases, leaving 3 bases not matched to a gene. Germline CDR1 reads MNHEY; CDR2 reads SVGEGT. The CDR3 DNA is TGTGCCAGCAGTTCCCTAGCGGGAGGGGAAAACATTCAGTACTTC. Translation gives CASSSLAGGENIQYF.

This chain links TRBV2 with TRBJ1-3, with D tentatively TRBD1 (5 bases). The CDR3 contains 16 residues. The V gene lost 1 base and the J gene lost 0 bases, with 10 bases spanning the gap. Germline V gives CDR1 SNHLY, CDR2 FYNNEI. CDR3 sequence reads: CASSEVPGGSGNTIYF. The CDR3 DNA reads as TGTGCCAGCAGTGAAGTTCCCGGGGGCTCTGGAAACACCATATATTTT.

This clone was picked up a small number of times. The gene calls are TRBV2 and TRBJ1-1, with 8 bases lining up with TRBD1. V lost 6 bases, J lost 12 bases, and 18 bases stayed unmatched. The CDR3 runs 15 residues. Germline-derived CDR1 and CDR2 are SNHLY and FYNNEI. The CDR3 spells CASSQRARDRKKSFF. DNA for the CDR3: TGTGCCAGCAGCCAAAGGGCGCGGGACAGGAAAAAGTCTTTCTTT.

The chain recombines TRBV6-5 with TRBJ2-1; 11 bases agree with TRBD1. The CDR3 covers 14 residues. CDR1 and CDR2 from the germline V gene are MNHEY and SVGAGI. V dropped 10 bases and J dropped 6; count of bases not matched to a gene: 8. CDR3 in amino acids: CATGTGGYINEQFF. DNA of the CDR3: TGTGCCACAGGGACAGGGGGATATATCAATGAGCAGTTCTTC.

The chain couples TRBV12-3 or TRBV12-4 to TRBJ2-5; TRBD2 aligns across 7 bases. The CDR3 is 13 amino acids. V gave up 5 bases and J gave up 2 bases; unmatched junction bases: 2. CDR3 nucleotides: TGTGCCAGCAGTCGGACTAGGCAAGAGACCCAGTACTTC. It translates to CASSRTRQETQYF.

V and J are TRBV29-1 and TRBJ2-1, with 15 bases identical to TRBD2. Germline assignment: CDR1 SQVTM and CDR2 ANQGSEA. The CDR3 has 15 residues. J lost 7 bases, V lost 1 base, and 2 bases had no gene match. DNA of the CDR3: TGCAGCGTTGAAGTAGGACTAGCGGGAGGGAATGAGCAGTTCTTC. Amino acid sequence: CSVEVGLAGGNEQFF.

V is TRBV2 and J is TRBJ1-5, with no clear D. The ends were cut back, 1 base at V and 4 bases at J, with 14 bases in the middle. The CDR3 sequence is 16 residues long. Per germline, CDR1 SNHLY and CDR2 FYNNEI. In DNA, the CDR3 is TGTGCCAGCAGTGAAGAGACGGTCAGGTGGAATCAGCCCCAGCATTTT. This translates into CASSEETVRWNQPQHF. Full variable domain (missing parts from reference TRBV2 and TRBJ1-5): EPEVTQTPSHQVTQMGQEVILRCVPISNHLYFYWYRQILGQKVEFLVSFYNNEISEKSEIFDDQFSVERPDGSNFTLKIRSTKLEDSAMYFCASSEETVRWNQPQHFGDGTRLSIL.

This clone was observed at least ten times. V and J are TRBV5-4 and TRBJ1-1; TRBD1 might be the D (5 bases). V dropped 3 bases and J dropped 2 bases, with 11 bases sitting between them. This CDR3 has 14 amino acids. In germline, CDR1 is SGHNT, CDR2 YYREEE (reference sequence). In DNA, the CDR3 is TGTGCCAGCAGCTCCATGACAGCCAACACTGAAGCTTTCTTT. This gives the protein CASSSMTANTEAFF.

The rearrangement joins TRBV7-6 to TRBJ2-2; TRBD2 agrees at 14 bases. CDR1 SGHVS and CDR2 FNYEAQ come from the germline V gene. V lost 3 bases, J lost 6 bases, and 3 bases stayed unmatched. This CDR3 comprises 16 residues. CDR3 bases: TGTGCCAGCAGCTTGACTAGCGGGAGGGCCGCCGGGGAGCTGTTTTTT. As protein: CASSLTSGRAAGELFF.

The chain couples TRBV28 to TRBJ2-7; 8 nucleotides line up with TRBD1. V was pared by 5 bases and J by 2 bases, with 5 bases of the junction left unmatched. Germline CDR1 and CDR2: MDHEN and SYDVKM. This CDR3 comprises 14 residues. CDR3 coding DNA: TGTGCCAGCAGTCTCGGACAGGGCCCCTACGAGCAGTACTTC. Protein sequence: CASSLGQGPYEQYF.

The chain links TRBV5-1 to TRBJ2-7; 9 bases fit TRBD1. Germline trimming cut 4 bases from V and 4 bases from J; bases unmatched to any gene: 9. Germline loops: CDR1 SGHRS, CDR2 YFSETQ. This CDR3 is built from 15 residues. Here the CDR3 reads CASSPGQGIGYEQYF. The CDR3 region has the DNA TGCGCCAGCAGCCCTGGACAGGGGATTGGGTACGAGCAGTACTTC.

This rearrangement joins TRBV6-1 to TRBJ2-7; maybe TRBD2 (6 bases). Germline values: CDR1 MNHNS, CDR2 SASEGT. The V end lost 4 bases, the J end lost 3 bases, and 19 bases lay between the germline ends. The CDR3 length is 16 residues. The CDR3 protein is CASSGTPGLGGYEQYF. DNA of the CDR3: TGTGCCAGCAGTGGTACTCCGGGACTTGGGGGCTACGAGCAGTACTTC.

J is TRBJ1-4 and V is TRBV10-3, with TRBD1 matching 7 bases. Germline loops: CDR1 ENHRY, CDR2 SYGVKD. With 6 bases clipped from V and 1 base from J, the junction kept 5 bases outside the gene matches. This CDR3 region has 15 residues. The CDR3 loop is CAISTGVGTNEKLFF. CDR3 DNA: TGTGCCATCAGCACAGGGGTCGGAACTAATGAAAAACTGTTTTTT.

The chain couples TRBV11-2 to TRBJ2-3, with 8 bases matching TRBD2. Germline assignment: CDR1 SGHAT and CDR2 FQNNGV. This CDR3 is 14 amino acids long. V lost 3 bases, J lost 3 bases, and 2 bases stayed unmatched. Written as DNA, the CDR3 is TGTGCCAGCAGCTTTGAGCGGGGGACAGATACGCAGTATTTT. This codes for CASSFERGTDTQYF.

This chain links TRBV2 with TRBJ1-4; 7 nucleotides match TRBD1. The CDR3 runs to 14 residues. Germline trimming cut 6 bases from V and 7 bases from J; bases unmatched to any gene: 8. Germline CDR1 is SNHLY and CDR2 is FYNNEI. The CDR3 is CASRRQGSFEKLFF. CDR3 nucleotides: TGTGCCAGCAGGAGACAGGGAAGTTTTGAAAAACTGTTTTTT.

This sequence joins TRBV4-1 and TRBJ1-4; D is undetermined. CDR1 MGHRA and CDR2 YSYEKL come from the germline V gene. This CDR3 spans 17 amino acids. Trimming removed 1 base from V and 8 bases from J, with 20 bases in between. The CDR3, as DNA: TGCGCCAGCAGCCAAGGATGGGGAGGGTTTGAAGGAGAAAAACTGTTTTTT. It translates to CASSQGWGGFEGEKLFF.

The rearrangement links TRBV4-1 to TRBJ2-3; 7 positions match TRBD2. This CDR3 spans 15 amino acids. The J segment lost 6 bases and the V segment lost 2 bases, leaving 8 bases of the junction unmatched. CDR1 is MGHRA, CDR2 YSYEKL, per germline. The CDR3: CASSQSGTTGDTQYF. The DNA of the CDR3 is TGCGCCAGCAGCCAAAGCGGGACTACTGGGGATACGCAGTATTTT.

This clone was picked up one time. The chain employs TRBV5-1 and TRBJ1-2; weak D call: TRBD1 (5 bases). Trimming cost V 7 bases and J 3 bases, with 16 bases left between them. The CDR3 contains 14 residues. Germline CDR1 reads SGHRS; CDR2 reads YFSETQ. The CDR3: CASRQGNLDYGYTF. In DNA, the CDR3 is TGCGCCAGCCGTCAGGGTAATCTTGACTATGGCTACACCTTC.